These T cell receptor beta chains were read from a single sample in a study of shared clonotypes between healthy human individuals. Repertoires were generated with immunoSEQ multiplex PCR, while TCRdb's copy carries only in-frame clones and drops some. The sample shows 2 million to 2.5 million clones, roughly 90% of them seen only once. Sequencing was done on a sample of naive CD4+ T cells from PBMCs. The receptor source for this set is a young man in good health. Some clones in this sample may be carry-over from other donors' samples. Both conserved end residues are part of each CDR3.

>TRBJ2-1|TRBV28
CASTRTSGDYNEQFF
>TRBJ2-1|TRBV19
CASSIGTSDRNEQFF
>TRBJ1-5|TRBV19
CASSIISAGSQPQHF
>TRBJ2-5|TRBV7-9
CASSLPGLAVNKETQYF
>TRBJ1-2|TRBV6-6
CASSPPVSRAQGGYTF
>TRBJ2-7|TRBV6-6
CASRATGGRSSYEQYF
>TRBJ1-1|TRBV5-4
CASTGTGGTEAFF
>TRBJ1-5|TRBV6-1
CASSDQSTGPPQPQHF
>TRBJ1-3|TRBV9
CASSVAGGRGNTIYF
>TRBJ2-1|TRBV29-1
CSVNEQFF
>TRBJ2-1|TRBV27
CASSLLAGYSYNEQFF
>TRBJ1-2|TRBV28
CASTSWAGREGYGYTF
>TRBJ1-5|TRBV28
CASRSGPQTYQPQHF
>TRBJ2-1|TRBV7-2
CASSLVGGSVNEQFF
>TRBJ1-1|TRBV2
CASRIRGFNTEAFF
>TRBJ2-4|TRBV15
CATSRVVRGLAGVDIQYF
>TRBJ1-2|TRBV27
CASSLRASPNSGYTF
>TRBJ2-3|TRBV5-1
CASATGQITDTQYF
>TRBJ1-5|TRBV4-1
CASSQSQGGYDQPQHF
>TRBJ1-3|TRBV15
CATSRDYSSSGNTIYF
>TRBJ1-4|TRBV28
CASSLPPRVVRGTEKLFF
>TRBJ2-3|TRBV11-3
CASSLGGSGSTDTQYF
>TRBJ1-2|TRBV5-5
CASSKSTHGYTF
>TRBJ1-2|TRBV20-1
CASSSPGYTF
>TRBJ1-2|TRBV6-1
CASSTWGNYGYTF
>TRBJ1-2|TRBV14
CASSPPHPGLAYGYTF
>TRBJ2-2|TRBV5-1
CASSLAVQNTGELFF
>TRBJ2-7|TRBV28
CASSPRYGYEQYF
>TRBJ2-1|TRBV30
CAWKGGDNEQFF
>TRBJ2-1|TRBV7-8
CASSSSSLAGGLGYNEQFF
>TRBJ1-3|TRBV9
CASSEGDRLSGNTIYF
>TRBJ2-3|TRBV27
CASSFRGISTDTQYF
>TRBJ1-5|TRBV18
CASSGEPNSNQPQHF
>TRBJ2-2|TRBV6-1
CASVRTGVTTGELFF
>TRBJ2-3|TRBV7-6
CASSFTGRADTQYF
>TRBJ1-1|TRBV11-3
CASSLLLGTEAFF
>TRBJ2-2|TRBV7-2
CASSLMRANTGELFF
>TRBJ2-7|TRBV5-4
CASSTRQGGNEQYF
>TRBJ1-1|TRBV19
CASSIVHLGGGEAFF
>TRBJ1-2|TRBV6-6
CASSYPGHAVGYTF
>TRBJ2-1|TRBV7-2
CASSLLGSGSSYNEQFF
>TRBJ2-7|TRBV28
CASSIPGQGPYEQYF
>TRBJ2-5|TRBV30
CAWSVPDLTQYF
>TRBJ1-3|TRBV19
CASSLWISSGNTIYF
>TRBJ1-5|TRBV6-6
CASSYTETGDNQPQHF
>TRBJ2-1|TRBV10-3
CAISESYLGQGAGNEQFF
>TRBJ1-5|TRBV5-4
CASSLGSNQPQHF
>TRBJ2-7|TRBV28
CASRTPGQGAYEQYF
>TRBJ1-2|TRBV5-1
CASSLEGIPGYTF
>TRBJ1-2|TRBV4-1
CASSQGPTVTYGYTF
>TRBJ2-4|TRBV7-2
CASSPGDIQYF
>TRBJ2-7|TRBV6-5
CASSYSSSGGGYEQYF
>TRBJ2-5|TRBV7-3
CASSIAGTGEETQYF
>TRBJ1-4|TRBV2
CASSPGLNEKLFF
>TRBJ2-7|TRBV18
CASSPNLAGAYSEQYF
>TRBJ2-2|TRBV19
CASSFGQGGTGELFF
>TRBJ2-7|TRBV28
CASSSPGQLYEQYF
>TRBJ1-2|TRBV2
CASSPNPQVYGYTF
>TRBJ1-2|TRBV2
CASILQVLDGYTF
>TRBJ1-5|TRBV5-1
CASSLEGGSNQPQHF